The rows below give T cell receptor beta chains drawn from one sample of a study of cytomegalovirus exposure and HLA in healthy donors. The data were produced by immunoSEQ multiplex PCR, yet TCRdb's version contains in-frame clones alone and is incomplete. The sample has about 48,000 clones. The sequenced sample consisted of PBMCs. These receptor sequences come from a woman aged 40 to 50 in good health and CMV-seronegative. Both conserved end residues are part of each CDR3. The order of the fields is CDR3 protein, CDR3 DNA, J gene, D gene, V gene. The D gene is left open where the match is weak.

CASSIYPSTGGSAFF,TGTGCCAGTAGTATATACCCTTCGACAGGTGGCTCGGCTTTCTTT,TRBJ1-1,.,TRBV19
CASSAQAMNQPQHF,TGTGCCAGTAGTGCACAGGCGATGAATCAGCCCCAGCATTTT,TRBJ1-5,.,TRBV19
CASSQEGGRNYGYTF,TGCGCCAGCAGCCAAGAAGGGGGACGGAACTATGGCTACACCTTC,TRBJ1-2,.,TRBV4-1
CASSQDLTPQETQYF,TGCGCCAGCAGCCAAGATCTCACACCACAAGAGACCCAGTACTTC,TRBJ2-5,.,TRBV4-1
CASSPLSTGTQYF,TGTGCCAGCAGCCCTTTATCAACCGGGACCCAGTACTTC,TRBJ2-5,.,TRBV4-2
CASSSIHRGRYQETQYF,TGTGCCAGCAGCTCCATTCACAGGGGGAGGTACCAAGAGACCCAGTACTTC,TRBJ2-5,TRBD1,TRBV7-8
CASSLGTGANQPQHF,TGCGCCAGCAGCTTGGGGACAGGCGCCAATCAGCCCCAGCATTTT,TRBJ1-5,TRBD1,TRBV5-1
CASNPSGHLTDTQYF,TGTGCCAGTAACCCCAGCGGGCACCTCACAGATACGCAGTATTTT,TRBJ2-3,.,TRBV19
CASSSRGQGAVEQYF,TGTGCCAGCAGCTCAAGGGGACAGGGGGCGGTTGAGCAGTACTTC,TRBJ2-7,TRBD1,TRBV11-3
CASSRSAYEQYF,TGTGCCAGCAGCCGGAGCGCCTACGAGCAGTACTTC,TRBJ2-7,.,TRBV5-6
CASSPGTSGGQETQYF,TGTGCCAGCAGCCCCGGCACTAGCGGGGGGCAAGAGACCCAGTACTTC,TRBJ2-5,TRBD2,TRBV11-2
CSAMNRDEQFF,TGCAGTGCCATGAACAGGGATGAGCAGTTCTTC,TRBJ2-1,.,TRBV20-1
CASSSQGGPVGEQYF,TGTGCCAGCTCAAGTCAGGGAGGCCCCGTGGGGGAGCAGTACTTC,TRBJ2-7,.,TRBV18
CASSATDYEQYF,TGTGCCAGCAGCGCGACAGACTACGAGCAGTACTTC,TRBJ2-7,.,TRBV9
CASRPTSGGYEQYF,TGCGCCAGCAGACCGACTAGCGGGGGCTACGAGCAGTACTTC,TRBJ2-7,TRBD2,TRBV5-1
CASSSRGSGNTIYF,TGTGCCAGTAGTAGCAGGGGTTCCGGAAACACCATATATTTT,TRBJ1-3,.,TRBV19
CSVEWGGRGDTEAFF,TGCAGCGTTGAATGGGGGGGCAGGGGAGACACTGAAGCTTTCTTT,TRBJ1-1,.,TRBV29-1
CASSPGIGDNEKLFF,TGCGCCAGCAGCCCGGGGATCGGGGATAATGAAAAACTGTTTTTT,TRBJ1-4,.,TRBV5-1
CASSQLQGGAAEAFF,TGTGCCAGCAGCCAATTACAGGGGGGAGCTGCTGAAGCTTTCTTT,TRBJ1-1,TRBD1,TRBV4-2
CASSGGQPINYGYTF,TGTGCCAGCAGTGGAGGACAGCCCATTAACTATGGCTACACCTTC,TRBJ1-2,.,TRBV2
CASSPPNTEAFF,TGTGCCAGCAGTCCCCCAAACACTGAAGCTTTCTTT,TRBJ1-1,.,TRBV6-5
CASSVWASGANVLTF,TGTGCCAGCAGTGTCTGGGCCTCTGGGGCCAACGTCCTGACTTTC,TRBJ2-6,.,TRBV9
CASSLAEEYYGYTF,TGCGCCAGCAGCTTGGCCGAAGAGTACTATGGCTACACCTTC,TRBJ1-2,.,TRBV5-1
CSVESLVDFF,TGCAGCGTTGAATCGCTGGTAGATTTCTTT,TRBJ1-1,.,TRBV29-1
CARYPQIGLGAEAFF,TGTGCCAGATACCCACAGATAGGGCTGGGAGCTGAAGCTTTCTTT,TRBJ1-1,.,TRBV2
CSVEWTSSQETQYF,TGCAGCGTTGAGTGGACTAGCAGCCAAGAGACCCAGTACTTC,TRBJ2-5,TRBD2,TRBV29-1
CAISAYGQGTEAFF,TGTGCCATCAGCGCCTATGGACAGGGCACTGAAGCTTTCTTT,TRBJ1-1,TRBD1,TRBV10-3
CSVELGQKNTEAFF,TGCAGCGTTGAGCTGGGACAGAAGAACACTGAAGCTTTCTTT,TRBJ1-1,TRBD1,TRBV29-1
CASSADRDTYQPQHF,TGTGCCAGCAGTGCCGACCGGGACACCTATCAGCCCCAGCATTTT,TRBJ1-5,.,TRBV6-6